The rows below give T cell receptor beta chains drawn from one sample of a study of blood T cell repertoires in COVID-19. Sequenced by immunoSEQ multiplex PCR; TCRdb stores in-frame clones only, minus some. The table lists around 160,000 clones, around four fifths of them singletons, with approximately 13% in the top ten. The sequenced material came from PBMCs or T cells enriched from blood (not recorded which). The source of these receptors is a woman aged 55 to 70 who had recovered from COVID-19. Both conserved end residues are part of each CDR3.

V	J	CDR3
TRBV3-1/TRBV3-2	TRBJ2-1	CASSQEVRSYNEQFF
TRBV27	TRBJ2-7	CASKRGLQYYEQYF
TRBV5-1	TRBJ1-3	CASSPGQGVNTIYF
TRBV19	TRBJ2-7	CASSMGLQEGYEQYF
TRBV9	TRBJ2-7	CASSRTQQSSYEQYF
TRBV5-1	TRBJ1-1	CASSGDTVTNTEAFF
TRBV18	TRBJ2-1	CASSQDYNEQFF
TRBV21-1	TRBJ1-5	CASSRGRRSQPQHF
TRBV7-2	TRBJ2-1	CASSTGTSSYNEQFF
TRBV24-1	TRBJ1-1	CATSDSRGGNTEAFF
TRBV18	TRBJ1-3	CASSPGTARVGNTIYF
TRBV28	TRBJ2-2	CASRYGGNTGELFF
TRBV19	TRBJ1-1	CASSSRGTGLLNTEAFF
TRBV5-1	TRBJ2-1	CASSTSGAYNEQFF
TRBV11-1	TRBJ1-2	CASSQTDNYGYTF
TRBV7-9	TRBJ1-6	CASSFMTGDSPLHF
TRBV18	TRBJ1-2	CASSPGRDSYGYTF
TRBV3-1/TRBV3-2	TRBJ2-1	CASSAGLINEQFF
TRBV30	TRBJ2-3	CAWTETPGNTQYF
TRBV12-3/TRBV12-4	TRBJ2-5	CASSYGETQYF
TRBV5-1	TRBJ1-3	CASSLAGTEGQNTIYF
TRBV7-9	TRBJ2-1	CASSFVGDEQFF
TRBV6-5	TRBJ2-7	CASSYSWKQTYEQYF
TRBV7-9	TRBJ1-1	CASSLVGGGEAFF
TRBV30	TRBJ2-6	CAWSQTGGANVLTF
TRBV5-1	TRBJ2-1	CASSPVTAVSSYNEQFF
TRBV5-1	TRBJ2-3	CASSLRQGESMQYF
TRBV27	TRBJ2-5	CASRPRGGKGETQYF
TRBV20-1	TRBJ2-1	CSASGAGVDEQFF
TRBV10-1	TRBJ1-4	CASMIGGREKLFF
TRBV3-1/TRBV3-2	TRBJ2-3	CASSQAQGNTDTQYF
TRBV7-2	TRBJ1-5	CASSLDGRGLFQPQHF
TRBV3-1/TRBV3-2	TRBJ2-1	CASSQFASSDGLNEQFF
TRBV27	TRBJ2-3	CASSSSGGVPDTQYF
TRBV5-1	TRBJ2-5	CASSPGAWGETQYF
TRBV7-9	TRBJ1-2	CASSQTTGRGYTF
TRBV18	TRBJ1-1	CASSTGGEGMYTEAFF
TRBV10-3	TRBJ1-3	CAIRDSSGNTIYF
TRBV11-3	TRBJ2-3	CASSFSGVSTDTQYF
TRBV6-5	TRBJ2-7	CASSKGLVSHEQYF
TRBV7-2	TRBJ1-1	CASSSYRGHDEAFF
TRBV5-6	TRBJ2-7	CASSPGLAGDQTYEQYF
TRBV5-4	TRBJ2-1	CASRGGQGVGEQFF
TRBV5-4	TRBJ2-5	CASSLGSSGGASETQYF
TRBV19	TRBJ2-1	CASSLAGGPRNEQFF
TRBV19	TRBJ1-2	CASSIIFAGRGYTF
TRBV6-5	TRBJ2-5	CASSPGETQYF
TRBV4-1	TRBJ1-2	CASSQEEVGGSVYGYTF
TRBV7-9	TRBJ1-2	CASSLQGARGNYGYTF
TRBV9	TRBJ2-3	CASSVGAGGSTDTQYF
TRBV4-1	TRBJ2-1	CASSQGLARYNEQFF
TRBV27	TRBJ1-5	CASSLAGQPQHF
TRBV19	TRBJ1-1	CASITRDSAEAFF
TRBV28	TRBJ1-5	CASSLPDRGKSF